The 18 T cell receptor beta chains presented below share a single source sample, sequenced in a study of T cell repertoires in cytomegalovirus infection. TCRdb independently ran MiXCR on the reads; one entry per CDR3 protein. The sample records about 340,000 distinct CDR3 sequences, just under 30% being singletons. Their antigens are not known. Material: cultured PBMCs, obtained from culture after CMV antigen stimulation. The receptors were sampled from a human donor in good health (CMV status not recorded). Some clones in this sample may be carry-over from other donors' samples.

The rearrangement uses TRBV20-1 and TRBJ2-5, with D perhaps being TRBD1 or TRBD2 (5 bases each). Trimming took 6 bases from V and 9 from J, leaving 14 bases between them. Germline CDR1 is DFQATT and CDR2 is SNEGSKA (reference sequence). CDR3 length equals 11 residues. CDR3 bases: TGCAGTGCGGGGGAGAGGGACGCCCAGTACTTC. It translates to CSAGERDAQYF.

This clonotype was observed a handful of times. Here the CDR3 DNA reads TGTGCCAGCACCCCTTCAGCGGGGGGTAGCACAGATACGCAGTATTTT. This codes for CASTPSAGGSTDTQYF. The chain links TRBV7-6 to TRBJ2-3; 9 nucleotides align to TRBD2. The CDR3 sequence is 16 residues long. J lost 0 bases, V lost 7 bases, and 8 bases had no gene match. Germline V gives CDR1 SGHVS, CDR2 FNYEAQ. The whole variable domain, filled in from reference TRBV7-6 and TRBJ2-3, reads GAGVSQSPRYKVTKRGQDVALRCDPISGHVSLYWYRQALGQGPEFLTYFNYEAQQDKSGLPNDRFSAERPEGSISTLTIQRTEQRDSAMYRCASTPSAGGSTDTQYFGPGTRLTVL.

The CDR3 loop is CASSLAGDGRAFF. CDR3 nucleotides: TGTGCCAGCAGCTTAGCGGGGGATGGGCGTGCTTTCTTT. The V call is TRBV7-6, the J call TRBJ1-1; D possibly corresponds to TRBD1 (5 bases). Germline CDR1 and CDR2: SGHVS and FNYEAQ. V was trimmed by 0 bases and J by 11 bases, leaving 13 bases between them. There are 13 residues in the CDR3.

This clonotype has more than one count but fewer than ten. The J gene is TRBJ1-1, the V gene TRBV12-3 or TRBV12-4; D uncertain. V was cut by 2 bases and J by 4 bases, with 5 bases left in between. There are 12 residues in the CDR3. The DNA of the CDR3 is TGTGCCAGCAGTTTAATGGTCACTGAAGCTTTCTTT. As protein: CASSLMVTEAFF.

This clonotype was seen more than once but under ten times. The chain links TRBV24-1 to TRBJ2-3, with 13 nucleotides matching TRBD2. Germline V CDR1 and CDR2: KGHDR, SFDVKD. The CDR3 length is 18 residues. J gave up 0 bases and V 3 bases, and 5 bases lay outside the gene matches. The CDR3 coding sequence is TGTGCCACCAGTGATACCTCACTAGCGGGGGGGAGCACAGATACGCAGTATTTT. Its protein product is CATSDTSLAGGSTDTQYF.

This clonotype was detected a few times. The chain combines TRBV28 with TRBJ2-1, with 7 positions matching TRBD2. J was trimmed by 5 bases and V by 2 bases; bases with no gene match: 12. Germline values: CDR1 MDHEN, CDR2 SYDVKM. This CDR3 has 17 residues. The CDR3 nucleotides read TGTGCCAGCAGTTTACGTATTTTCCGGGACTACGACAATGAGCAGTTCTTC. Protein product: CASSLRIFRDYDNEQFF.

The V gene is TRBV6-1, the J gene TRBJ1-4; no clear D gene. Germline V gene lookup returns CDR1 MNHNS and CDR2 SASEGT. CDR3 length: 14 amino acids. V was clipped by 5 bases and J by 2 bases, with 9 bases between them. The CDR3 reads CASSYSQTNEKLFF. The DNA of the CDR3 is TGTGCCAGCAGTTACAGTCAGACTAATGAAAAACTGTTTTTT.

At least ten counts were recorded for this clonotype. This rearrangement joins TRBV28 to TRBJ1-5; D is perhaps TRBD1 (5 bases). V lost 5 bases and J 0 bases, leaving 8 bases between the germline ends. The germline V gene has CDR1 MDHEN and CDR2 SYDVKM. The CDR3 consists of 14 residues. In DNA form, the CDR3 reads TGTGCCAGCAGTACTCAGGGTAGCAATCAGCCCCAGCATTTT. It encodes CASSTQGSNQPQHF.

The chain employs TRBV28 and TRBJ2-5; 9 bases line up with TRBD2. CDR3 length: 14 residues. From germline, CDR1 is MDHEN and CDR2 SYDVKM. V lost 10 bases, J lost 1 base, and 7 bases stayed unmatched. CDR3 amino acids: CAIGASGAQETQYF. CDR3 nucleotide sequence: TGTGCCATCGGGGCTAGCGGGGCCCAAGAGACCCAGTACTTC.

A few counts support this clonotype. The rearrangement joins TRBV15 to TRBJ2-3, with TRBD2 matching over 12 bases. The ends lost 5 bases at V and 0 bases at J; junction bases unmatched: 3. This CDR3 spans 16 amino acids. CDR1 is LNHNV and CDR2 is YYDKDF in the germline V gene (reference sequence). Here the CDR3 reads CATSGGLAGSTDTQYF. The CDR3 region has the DNA TGTGCCACCAGCGGGGGACTAGCGGGTAGCACAGATACGCAGTATTTT.

The chain is built from TRBV5-4 and TRBJ2-3; no reliable D call. This CDR3 is built from 13 residues. Per germline, CDR1 SGHNT and CDR2 YYREEE (reference sequence). With 4 bases removed from V and 4 bases from J, the gap between germline ends came to 10 bases. DNA of the CDR3: TGTGCCAGCAGCCCCGAGGTGGCAGATACGCAGTATTTT. Translating gives CASSPEVADTQYF.

J is TRBJ2-3 and V is TRBV2, with a possible D match to TRBD1 (6 bases). Germline lookup yields CDR1 SNHLY and CDR2 FYNNEI. The CDR3 loop spans 17 amino acids. V was cut by 8 bases and J by 0 bases, with 21 bases left in between. CDR3 protein: CASPTRDKPSSTDTQYF. The CDR3 DNA sequence: TGTGCCAGCCCTACCCGGGACAAGCCTTCTAGCACAGATACGCAGTATTTT.

The chain is built from TRBV12-3 or TRBV12-4 and TRBJ1-2; tentative D call: TRBD1 (6 bases). The V and J ends lost 6 bases and 3 bases respectively, with 17 bases between them. The length of the CDR3 is 15 residues. This CDR3 is CASSRLIQGDYGYTF. The CDR3, as DNA: TGTGCCAGCAGCCGTTTAATACAGGGAGACTATGGCTACACCTTC.

Only a few counts were recorded for this clonotype. J is TRBJ2-7 and V is TRBV28; possibly TRBD1 for D (6 bases). Trimming removed 2 bases at V and 12 bases at J, with 14 bases between. Germline V gene lookup returns CDR1 MDHEN and CDR2 SYDVKM. The length of the CDR3 is 12 residues. Here the CDR3 reads CASSLEYQGRYF. The CDR3 DNA reads TGTGCCAGCAGTTTAGAGTACCAGGGGCGGTACTTC.

This clonotype was detected a few times. The chain employs TRBV6-1 and TRBJ2-3, with D possibly being TRBD2 (6 bases). Trimming left V 5 bases short and J 5 bases short, with 14 bases between. The CDR3 sequence is 14 residues long. CDR1 is MNHNS, CDR2 SASEGT, per germline. CDR3 residues: CASSLGLIQDTQYF. CDR3 nucleotides: TGTGCCAGCAGTCTGGGACTTATTCAAGATACGCAGTATTTT.

The chain joins TRBV11-2 to TRBJ1-6; D possibly corresponds to TRBD1 (6 bases). The CDR3 covers 15 residues. V lost 5 bases and J lost 11, with 19 bases in between. Per the germline V gene, CDR1 is SGHAT and CDR2 is FQNNGV. The CDR3 DNA sequence: TGTGCCAGCAGCGCGGAGGGGGTCGCGGAGACACCCCTCCACTTT. This translates into CASSAEGVAETPLHF.

This clonotype was counted a few times. V and J are TRBV11-2 and TRBJ2-5, with TRBD2 matching over 9 bases. Looked up from germline, CDR1 is SGHAT and CDR2 is FQNNGV. The J segment lost 0 bases and the V segment lost 0 bases, leaving 5 bases of the junction unmatched. The CDR3 has 17 amino acids. CDR3 bases: TGTGCCAGCAGCTTAGATAGGCTAGCGGGATACCAAGAGACCCAGTACTTC. Its translation is CASSLDRLAGYQETQYF.

V gene TRBV7-4 combines with J gene TRBJ2-1; D assignment may be TRBD1 or TRBD2 (6 bases each). Germline lookup yields CDR1 SGHVT and CDR2 SQSDAQ. The V end lost 1 base, the J end lost 6 bases, and 13 bases lay between the germline ends. The CDR3 sequence is 15 residues long. The CDR3 sequence: CASSLVPGAGNEQFF. The CDR3 nucleotides read TGTGCCAGCAGCTTAGTACCGGGGGCCGGCAATGAGCAGTTCTTC.